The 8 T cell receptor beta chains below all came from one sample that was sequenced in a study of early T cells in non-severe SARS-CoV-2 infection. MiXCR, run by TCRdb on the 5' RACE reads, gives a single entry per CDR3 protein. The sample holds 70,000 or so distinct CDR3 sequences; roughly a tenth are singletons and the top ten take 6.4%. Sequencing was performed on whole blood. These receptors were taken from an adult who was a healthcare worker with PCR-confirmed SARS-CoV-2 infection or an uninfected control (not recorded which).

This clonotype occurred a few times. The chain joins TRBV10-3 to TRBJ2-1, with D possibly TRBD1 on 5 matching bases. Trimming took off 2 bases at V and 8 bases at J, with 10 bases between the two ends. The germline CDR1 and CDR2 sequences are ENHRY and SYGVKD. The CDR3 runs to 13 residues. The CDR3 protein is CAISETTDHEQFF. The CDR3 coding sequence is TGTGCCATCAGTGAGACGACAGACCATGAGCAGTTCTTC.

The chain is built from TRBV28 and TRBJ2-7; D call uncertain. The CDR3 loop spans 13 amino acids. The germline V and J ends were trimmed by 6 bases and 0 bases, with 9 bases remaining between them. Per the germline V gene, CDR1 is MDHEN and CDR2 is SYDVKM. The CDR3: CASRWTSSYEQYF. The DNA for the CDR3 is TGTGCCAGCAGGTGGACCAGCTCCTACGAGCAGTACTTC.

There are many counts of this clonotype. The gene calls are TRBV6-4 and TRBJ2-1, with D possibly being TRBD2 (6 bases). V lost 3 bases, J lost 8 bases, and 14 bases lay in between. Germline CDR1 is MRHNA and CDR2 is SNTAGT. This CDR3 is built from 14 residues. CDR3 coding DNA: TGTGCCAGCAGTGAAGGGGCGGGATATGATGAGCAGTTCTTC. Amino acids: CASSEGAGYDEQFF.

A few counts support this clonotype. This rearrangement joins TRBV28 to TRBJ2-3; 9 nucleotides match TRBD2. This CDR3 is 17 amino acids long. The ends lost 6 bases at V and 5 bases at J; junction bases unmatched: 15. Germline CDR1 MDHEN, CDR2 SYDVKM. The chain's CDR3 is CASRRPVGGRAIDTQYF. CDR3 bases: TGTGCCAGCAGGAGGCCAGTCGGCGGGAGGGCCATAGATACGCAGTATTTT.

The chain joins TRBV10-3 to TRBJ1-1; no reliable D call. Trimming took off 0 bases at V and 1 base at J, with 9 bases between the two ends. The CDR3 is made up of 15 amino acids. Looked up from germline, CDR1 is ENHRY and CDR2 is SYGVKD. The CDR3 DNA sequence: TGTGCCATCAGTGAGTCAGAGCGCGCGAACACTGAAGCTTTCTTT. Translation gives CAISESERANTEAFF.

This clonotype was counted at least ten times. CDR3 DNA: TGTGCCAGCAAATTGGCCAGGGGTGATTCACCCCTCCACTTT. Amino acids: CASKLARGDSPLHF. The chain is built from TRBV14 and TRBJ1-6; TRBD1 is a possible D gene (6 bases). Germline-derived CDR1 and CDR2 are SGHDN and FVKESK. V was cut by 7 bases and J by 8 bases, with 15 bases left in between. The CDR3 totals 14 residues.

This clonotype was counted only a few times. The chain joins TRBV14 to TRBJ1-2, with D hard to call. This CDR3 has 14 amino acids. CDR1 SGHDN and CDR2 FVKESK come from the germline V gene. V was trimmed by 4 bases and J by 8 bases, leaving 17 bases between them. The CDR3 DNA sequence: TGTGCCAGCAGCCTCAACGACAATGCTCAGGGCTACACCTTC. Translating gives CASSLNDNAQGYTF.

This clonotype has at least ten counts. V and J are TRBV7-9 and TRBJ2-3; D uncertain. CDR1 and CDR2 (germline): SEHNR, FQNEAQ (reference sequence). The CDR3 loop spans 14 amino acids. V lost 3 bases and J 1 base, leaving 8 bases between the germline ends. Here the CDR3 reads CASSFWQGTDTQYF. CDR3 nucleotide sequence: TGTGCCAGCAGCTTTTGGCAGGGCACAGATACGCAGTATTTT.